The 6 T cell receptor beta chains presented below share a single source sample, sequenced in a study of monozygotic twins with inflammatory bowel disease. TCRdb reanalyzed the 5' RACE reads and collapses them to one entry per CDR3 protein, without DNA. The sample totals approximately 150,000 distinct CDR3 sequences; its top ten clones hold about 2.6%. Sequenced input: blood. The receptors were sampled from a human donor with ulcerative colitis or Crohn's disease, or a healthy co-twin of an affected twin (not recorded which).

The CDR3 is CSASPTGSGANVLTF. V is TRBV20-1 and J is TRBJ2-6; TCRdb designates TRBD1, a call that cannot be tested without DNA. The CDR3 has 15 residues. Germline lookup yields CDR1 DFQATT and CDR2 SNEGSKA (reference sequence).

CDR3 in amino acids: CSARDPALVTDTQYF. J is TRBJ2-3 and V is TRBV20-1; without DNA, the TCRdb call of TRBD2 cannot be checked. The CDR3 loop spans 15 amino acids. Germline V CDR1 and CDR2: DFQATT, SNEGSKA (reference sequence).

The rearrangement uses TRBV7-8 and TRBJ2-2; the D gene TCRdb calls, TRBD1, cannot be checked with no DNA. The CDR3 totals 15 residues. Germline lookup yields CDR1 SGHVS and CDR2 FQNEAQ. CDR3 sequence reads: CASSLTGVRTGELFF.

This chain's CDR3 is CASGWNSNYEQYF. The rearrangement uses TRBV2 and TRBJ2-7. Germline CDR1 SNHLY, CDR2 FYNNEI. The CDR3 has 13 amino acids.

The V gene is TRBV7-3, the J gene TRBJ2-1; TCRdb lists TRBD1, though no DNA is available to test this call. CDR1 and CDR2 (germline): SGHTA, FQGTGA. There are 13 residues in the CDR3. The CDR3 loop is CASSFPGTQSWFF.

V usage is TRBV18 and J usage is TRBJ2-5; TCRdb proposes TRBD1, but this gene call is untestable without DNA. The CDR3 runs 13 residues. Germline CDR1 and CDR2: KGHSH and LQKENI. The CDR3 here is CASSGQDQETQYF.